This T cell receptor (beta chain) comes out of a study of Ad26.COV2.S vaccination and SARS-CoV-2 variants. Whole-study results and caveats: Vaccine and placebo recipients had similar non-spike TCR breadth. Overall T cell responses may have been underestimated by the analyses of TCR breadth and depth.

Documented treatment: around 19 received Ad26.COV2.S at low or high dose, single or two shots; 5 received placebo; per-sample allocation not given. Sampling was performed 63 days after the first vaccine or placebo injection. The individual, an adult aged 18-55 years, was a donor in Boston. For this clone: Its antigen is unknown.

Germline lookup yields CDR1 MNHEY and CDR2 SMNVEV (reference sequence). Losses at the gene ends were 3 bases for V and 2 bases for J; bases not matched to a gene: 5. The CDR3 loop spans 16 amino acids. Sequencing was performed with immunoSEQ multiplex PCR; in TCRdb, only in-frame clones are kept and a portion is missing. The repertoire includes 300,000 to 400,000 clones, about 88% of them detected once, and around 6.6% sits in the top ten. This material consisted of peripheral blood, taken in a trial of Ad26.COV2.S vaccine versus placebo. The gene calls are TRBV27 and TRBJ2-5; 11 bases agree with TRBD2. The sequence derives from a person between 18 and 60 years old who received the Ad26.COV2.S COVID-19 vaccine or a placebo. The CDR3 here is CASSFTSGSSQETQYF. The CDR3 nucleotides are TGTGCCAGCAGTTTCACTAGCGGGAGTAGTCAAGAGACCCAGTACTTC.